This section outlines one TCR beta chain sequence together with its context. Random-hexamer reverse transcription was applied to roughly 0.5 to 1 ug RNA. Amplification of the TCR beta CDR3 was carried out by immunoSEQ multiplex PCR, which spanned a total of 54 Vbeta and 13 Jbeta segments. In TCRdb, the immunoSEQ multiplex PCR reads were re-called with MiXCR into one record per CDR3 protein. The repertoire holds more than 65,000 distinct CDR3 sequences, about 95% seen once, with roughly 0.22% in the top ten. These data come from a study of CD8 T cells in Susac syndrome. Germline CDR1 is SEHNR and CDR2 is FQNEAQ (reference sequence). The CDR3 consists of 14 residues. Trimming took off 4 bases at V and 5 bases at J, with 12 bases between the two ends.

This chain connects TRBV7-9 to TRBJ2-4; maybe TRBD1 (6 bases). The sequence derives from a human donor in good health. Specimen: CD8+ T cells from PBMCs. CDR3 loop: CASSSDRLENIQYF. The CDR3 coding sequence is TGTGCCAGCAGCTCTGACAGGCTCGAAAACATTCAGTACTTC.